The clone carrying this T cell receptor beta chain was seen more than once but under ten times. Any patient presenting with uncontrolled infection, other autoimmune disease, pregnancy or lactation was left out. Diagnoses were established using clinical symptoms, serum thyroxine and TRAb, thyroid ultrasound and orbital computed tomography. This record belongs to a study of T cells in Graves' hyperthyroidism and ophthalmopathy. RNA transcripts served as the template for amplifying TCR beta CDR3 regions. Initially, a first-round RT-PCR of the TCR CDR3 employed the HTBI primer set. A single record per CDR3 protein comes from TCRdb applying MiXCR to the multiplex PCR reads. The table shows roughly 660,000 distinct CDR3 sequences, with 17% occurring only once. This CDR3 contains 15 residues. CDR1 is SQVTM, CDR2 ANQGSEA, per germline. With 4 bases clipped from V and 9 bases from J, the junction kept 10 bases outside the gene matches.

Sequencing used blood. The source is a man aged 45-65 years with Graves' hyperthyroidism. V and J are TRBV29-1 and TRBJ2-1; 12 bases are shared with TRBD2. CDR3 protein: CSVGRRLAGEGEQFF. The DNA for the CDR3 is TGCAGCGTTGGCCGAAGACTAGCGGGAGAAGGTGAGCAGTTCTTC.